A selection of T cell receptor beta chains follows, all from one sample in a study of blood T cell repertoires in COVID-19. The method was immunoSEQ multiplex PCR; TCRdb's version includes in-frame clones alone and lacks a portion of them. The sample gives about 99,000 clones, roughly nine tenths of which show up once; 5% to 6.5% is in the top ten. Sequenced sample: peripheral blood. These receptors were obtained from a human donor in a cohort sampled during active COVID-19. Both conserved end residues are part of each CDR3. A D gene is named only where the DNA matches it firmly. Some rows have no size entry. The others give once, few or many, or a class for an expanded clone.

TRBD2	TRBJ2-3	.	TRBV7-8	TGTGCCAGCAGCTTGCCTAGCGGGCGGCTAGATACGCAGTATTTT	CASSLPSGRLDTQYF
TRBD2	TRBJ2-2	few	TRBV7-2	TGTGCCAGCAGCTTAGGACTAGCGGGAGGGAACACCGGGGAGCTGTTTTTT	CASSLGLAGGNTGELFF
.	TRBJ2-7	once	TRBV9	TGTGCCAGCAGCTACGACAGCTCCTACGAGCAGTACTTC	CASSYDSSYEQYF
TRBD1	TRBJ1-1	.	TRBV9	TGTGCCAGCAGCCCCCGACAGGGGGTCTCTGAAGCTTTCTTT	CASSPRQGVSEAFF
.	TRBJ1-2	.	TRBV12-3/TRBV12-4	TGTGCCAGCAGTGCCGACAGGTCGATCGACACCTTC	CASSADRSIDTF
.	TRBJ1-6	once	TRBV9	TGTGCCAGCAGCGTAGGGGACATTAACAATTCACCCCTCCACTTT	CASSVGDINNSPLHF
.	TRBJ1-1	.	TRBV6-5	TGTGCCAGCAGGCCCAGACAAGACACTGAAGCTTTCTTT	CASRPRQDTEAFF
TRBD2	TRBJ2-5	.	TRBV27	TGTGCCAGCAGTTTATCGTTGGGGACTAGCGGCCAAGAGACCCAGTACTTC	CASSLSLGTSGQETQYF
TRBD1	TRBJ2-7	.	TRBV3-1/TRBV3-2	TGTGCCAGCCGCTCAGGGACAGCCTACGAGCAGTACTTC	CASRSGTAYEQYF
TRBD2	TRBJ2-3	.	TRBV29-1	TGCAGCGTTGCAGCTCGCGAGACTAGCGACTCCACAGATACGCAGTATTTT	CSVAARETSDSTDTQYF
.	TRBJ2-3	.	TRBV5-4	TGTGCCAGCAGCCGGACTGGGGATACAGATACGCAGTATTTT	CASSRTGDTDTQYF
TRBD1	TRBJ1-5	.	TRBV10-3	TGTGCCACAGGGGGCGGCAATCAGCCCCAGCATTTT	CATGGGNQPQHF
TRBD2	TRBJ2-3	.	TRBV20-1	TGCAGTGCTAGTAGACCAGGACTAGCGGGCACAGATACGCAGTATTTT	CSASRPGLAGTDTQYF
TRBD1	TRBJ2-4	.	TRBV7-8	TGTGCCAGCAGCCCCCGGACAGGGGCCAAAAACATTCAGTACTTC	CASSPRTGAKNIQYF
TRBD1	TRBJ1-6	.	TRBV19	TGTGCCAGTAGTGAGACAGGGGGGCCTTCACCCCTCCACTTT	CASSETGGPSPLHF
.	TRBJ1-1	.	TRBV11-2	TGTGCCAGCAGCCTCATCCCAGGCTTTTCAAACACTGAAGCTTTCTTT	CASSLIPGFSNTEAFF
TRBD2	TRBJ2-3	.	TRBV7-9	TGTGCCAGCAGCCCTGGACTAGCGGGAGGTACGCAGTATTTT	CASSPGLAGGTQYF
.	TRBJ2-2	.	TRBV2	TGTGCCAGCAAAGACAGACATAACACCGGGGAGCTGTTTTTT	CASKDRHNTGELFF
TRBD2	TRBJ2-7	.	TRBV19	TGTGCCAAATCACCAAGGGGACTAGCTGGAGCTGACTACGAGCAGTACTTC	CAKSPRGLAGADYEQYF
TRBD1	TRBJ1-2	.	TRBV6-1	TGTGCCAGCAGTGAAGCTTTGGTAGGACAGGGTGGCTACACCTTC	CASSEALVGQGGYTF
TRBD2	TRBJ2-7	.	TRBV19	TGTGCCAGTAGCCCGGGACTAGCGGGAGTGGGGTACGAGCAGTACTTC	CASSPGLAGVGYEQYF
TRBD2	TRBJ2-7	.	TRBV5-1	TGCGCCAGCAGCTTGGTAGCGGGAGGGCACGAGCAGTACTTC	CASSLVAGGHEQYF
.	TRBJ2-6	.	TRBV19	TGTGCCGCAGCCGAGGCTGGGGCCAACGTCCTGACTTTC	CAAAEAGANVLTF
.	TRBJ1-2	.	TRBV21-1	TGTGCCAGCAGCGCCTTTTGCACCGGGACAGGGGGTAGGGGCTACACCTTC	CASSAFCTGTGGRGYTF
TRBD1	TRBJ2-5	.	TRBV6-6	TGTGCCAGCAGCTCCGAGGACAGGGGACGGGAGACCCAGTACTTC	CASSSEDRGRETQYF
.	TRBJ2-1	.	TRBV30	TGTGCCTGGAGAACGGGACTTAGCTCCTACAATGAGCAGTTCTTC	CAWRTGLSSYNEQFF
TRBD1	TRBJ1-1	.	TRBV19	TGTGCCAGTGCGGGGACAGCGAACACTGAAGCTTTCTTT	CASAGTANTEAFF
.	TRBJ2-3	.	TRBV13	TGTGCCAGCAGCTTAGTACAGGGTACCACAGATACGCAGTATTTT	CASSLVQGTTDTQYF
.	TRBJ2-2	.	TRBV19	TGTGCCAGTAGTATAGATCCGGCGGGTTATGGGGAGCTGTTTTTT	CASSIDPAGYGELFF
TRBD1	TRBJ1-6	.	TRBV25-1	TGTGCCAGCAGTGAATCCCGGACAGGTTATCTGCCCCTCCACTTT	CASSESRTGYLPLHF
.	TRBJ1-2	.	TRBV28	TGTGCCAGCACGGCAGGATTTGGCTACACCTTC	CASTAGFGYTF
TRBD2	TRBJ2-7	.	TRBV30	TGTGCCTGGAGTGGACTAGCGGGGAACGAGCAGTACTTC	CAWSGLAGNEQYF
.	TRBJ2-5	.	TRBV10-1	TGCGCCAGCAGTGGTGGGGGCCAACAAGAGACCCAGTACTTC	CASSGGGQQETQYF
.	TRBJ1-5	.	TRBV7-9	TGTGCCAGCAGTTCTAGTACCCTGACGCCCCAGCATTTT	CASSSSTLTPQHF
.	TRBJ1-2	.	TRBV5-6	TGTGCCAGCAGCTTTTCCTCTAACTATGGCTACACCTTC	CASSFSSNYGYTF
TRBD1	TRBJ2-7	.	TRBV30	TGTGCCTGGAGACCTGGACAGGCCGGCTTCTACGAGCAGTACTTC	CAWRPGQAGFYEQYF
TRBD2	TRBJ2-5	.	TRBV15	TGTGCCACCAGCAGGCTAGCGGGAGGGCAAGAGACCCAGTACTTC	CATSRLAGGQETQYF